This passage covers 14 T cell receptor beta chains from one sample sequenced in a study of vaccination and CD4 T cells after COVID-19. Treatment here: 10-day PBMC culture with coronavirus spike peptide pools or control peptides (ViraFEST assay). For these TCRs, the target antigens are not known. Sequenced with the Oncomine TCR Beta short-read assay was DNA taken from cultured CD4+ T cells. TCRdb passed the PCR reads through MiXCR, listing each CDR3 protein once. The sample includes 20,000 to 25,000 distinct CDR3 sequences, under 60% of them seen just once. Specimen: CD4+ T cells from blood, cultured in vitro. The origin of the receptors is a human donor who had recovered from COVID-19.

DNA for the CDR3: TGTGCCACCGGGGACGCGGCGGTAGGGGAGACCCAGTACTTC. It encodes CATGDAAVGETQYF. This chain connects TRBV24-1 to TRBJ2-5, with D perhaps being TRBD1 or TRBD2 (5 bases each). Germline V CDR1 and CDR2: KGHDR, SFDVKD. With 9 bases removed from V and 5 bases from J, the gap between germline ends came to 18 bases. The CDR3 spans 14 residues.

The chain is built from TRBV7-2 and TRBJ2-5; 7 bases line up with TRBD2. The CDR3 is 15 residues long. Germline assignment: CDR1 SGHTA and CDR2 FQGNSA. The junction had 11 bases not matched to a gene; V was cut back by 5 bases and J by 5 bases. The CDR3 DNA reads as TGTGCCAGCAGCCTCGGACTAGATTGGAATGAGACCCAGTACTTC. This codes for CASSLGLDWNETQYF.

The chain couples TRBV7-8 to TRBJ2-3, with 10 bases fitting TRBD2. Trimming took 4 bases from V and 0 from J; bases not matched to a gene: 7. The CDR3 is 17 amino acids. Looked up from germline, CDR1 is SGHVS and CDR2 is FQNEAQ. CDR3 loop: CASSSWGTSVSTDTQYF. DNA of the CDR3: TGTGCCAGCAGCTCCTGGGGGACTAGCGTAAGCACAGATACGCAGTATTTT.

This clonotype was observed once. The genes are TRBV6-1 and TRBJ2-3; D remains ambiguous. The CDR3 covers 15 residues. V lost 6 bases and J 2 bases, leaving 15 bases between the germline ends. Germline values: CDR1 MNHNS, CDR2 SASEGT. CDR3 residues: CASRRLARNTDTQYF. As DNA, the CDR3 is TGTGCCAGCAGGCGTCTGGCTAGAAACACAGATACGCAGTATTTT.

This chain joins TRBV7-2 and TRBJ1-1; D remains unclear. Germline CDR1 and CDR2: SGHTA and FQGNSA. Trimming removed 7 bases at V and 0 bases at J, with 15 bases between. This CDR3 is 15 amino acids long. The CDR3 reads CASIMSFLMNTEAFF. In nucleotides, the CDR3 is TGTGCCAGCATTATGAGTTTCCTCATGAACACTGAAGCTTTCTTT. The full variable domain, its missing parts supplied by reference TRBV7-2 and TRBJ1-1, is GAGVSQSPSNKVTEKGKDVELRCDPISGHTALYWYRQSLGQGLEFLIYFQGNSAPDKSGLPSDRFSAERTGGSVSTLTIQRTQQEDSAVYLCASIMSFLMNTEAFFGQGTRLTVV.

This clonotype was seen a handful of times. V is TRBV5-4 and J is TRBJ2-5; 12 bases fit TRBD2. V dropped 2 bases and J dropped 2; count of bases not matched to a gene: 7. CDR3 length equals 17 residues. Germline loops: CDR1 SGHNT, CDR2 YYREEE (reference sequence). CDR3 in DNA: TGTGCCAGCAGCTTCCTGGGACTAGCGGGCTTTCAAGAGACCCAGTACTTC. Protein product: CASSFLGLAGFQETQYF. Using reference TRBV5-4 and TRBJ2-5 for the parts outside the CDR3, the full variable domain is ETGVTQSPTHLIKTRGQQVTLRCSSQSGHNTVSWYQQALGQGPQFIFQYYREEENGRGNFPPRFSGLQFPNYSSELNVNALELDDSALYLCASSFLGLAGFQETQYFGPGTRLLVL.

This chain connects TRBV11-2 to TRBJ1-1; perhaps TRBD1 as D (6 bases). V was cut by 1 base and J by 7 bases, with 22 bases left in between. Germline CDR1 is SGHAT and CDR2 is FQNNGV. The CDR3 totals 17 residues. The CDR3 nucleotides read TGTGCCAGCAGCTTAGTAGTGGGCAGGGGCCGCACGGGTGAAGCTTTCTTT. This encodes CASSLVVGRGRTGEAFF.

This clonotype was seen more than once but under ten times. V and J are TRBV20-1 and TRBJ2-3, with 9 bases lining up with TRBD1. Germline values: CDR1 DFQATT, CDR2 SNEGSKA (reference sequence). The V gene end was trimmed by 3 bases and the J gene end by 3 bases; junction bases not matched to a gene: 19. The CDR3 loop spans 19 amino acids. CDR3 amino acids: CSASPGTGWPGAETDTQYF. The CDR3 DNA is TGCAGTGCTAGCCCCGGGACAGGGTGGCCGGGAGCGGAAACAGATACGCAGTATTTT.

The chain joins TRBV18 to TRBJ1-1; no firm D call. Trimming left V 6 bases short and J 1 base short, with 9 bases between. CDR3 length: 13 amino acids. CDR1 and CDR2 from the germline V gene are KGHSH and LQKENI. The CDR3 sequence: CASSLNSNTEAFF. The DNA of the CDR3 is TGTGCCAGCTCGCTTAATTCGAACACTGAAGCTTTCTTT.

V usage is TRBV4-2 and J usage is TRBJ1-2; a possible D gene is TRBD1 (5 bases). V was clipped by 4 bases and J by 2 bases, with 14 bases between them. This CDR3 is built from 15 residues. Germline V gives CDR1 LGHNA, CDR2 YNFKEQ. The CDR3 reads CASSLYRDGNYGYTF. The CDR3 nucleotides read TGTGCCAGCAGCCTGTACCGGGACGGCAACTATGGCTACACCTTC.

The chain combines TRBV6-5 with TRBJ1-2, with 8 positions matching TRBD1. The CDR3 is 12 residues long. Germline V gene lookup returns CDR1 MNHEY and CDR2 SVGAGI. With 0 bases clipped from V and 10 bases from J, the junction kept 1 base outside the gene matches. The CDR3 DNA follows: TGTGCCAGCAGTTACTCGGGACAGGTCTACACCTTC. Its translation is CASSYSGQVYTF.

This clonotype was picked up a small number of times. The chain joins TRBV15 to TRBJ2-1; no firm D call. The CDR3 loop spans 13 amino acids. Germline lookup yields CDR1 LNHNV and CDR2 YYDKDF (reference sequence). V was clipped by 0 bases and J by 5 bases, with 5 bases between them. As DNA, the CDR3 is TGTGCCACCAGCAGAGAGTGGAACAATGAGCAGTTCTTC. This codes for CATSREWNNEQFF.

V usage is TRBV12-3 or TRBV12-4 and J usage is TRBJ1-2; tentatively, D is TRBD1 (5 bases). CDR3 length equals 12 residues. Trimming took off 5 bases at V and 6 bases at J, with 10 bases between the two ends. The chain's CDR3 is CASSKEGHGYTF. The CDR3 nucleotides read TGTGCCAGCAGTAAGGAGGGGCATGGCTACACCTTC.

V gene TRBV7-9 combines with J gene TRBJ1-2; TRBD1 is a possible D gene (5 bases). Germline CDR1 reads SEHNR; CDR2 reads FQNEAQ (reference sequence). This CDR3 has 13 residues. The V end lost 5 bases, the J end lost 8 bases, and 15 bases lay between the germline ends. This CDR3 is CASSPPGLGGYTF. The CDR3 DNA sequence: TGTGCCAGCAGCCCTCCAGGGTTAGGCGGCTACACCTTC. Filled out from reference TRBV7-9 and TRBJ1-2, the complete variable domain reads DTGVSQNPRHKITKRGQNVTFRCDPISEHNRLYWYRQTLGQGPEFLTYFQNEAQLEKSRLLSDRFSAERPKGSFSTLEIQRTEQGDSAMYLCASSPPGLGGYTFGSGTRLTVV.